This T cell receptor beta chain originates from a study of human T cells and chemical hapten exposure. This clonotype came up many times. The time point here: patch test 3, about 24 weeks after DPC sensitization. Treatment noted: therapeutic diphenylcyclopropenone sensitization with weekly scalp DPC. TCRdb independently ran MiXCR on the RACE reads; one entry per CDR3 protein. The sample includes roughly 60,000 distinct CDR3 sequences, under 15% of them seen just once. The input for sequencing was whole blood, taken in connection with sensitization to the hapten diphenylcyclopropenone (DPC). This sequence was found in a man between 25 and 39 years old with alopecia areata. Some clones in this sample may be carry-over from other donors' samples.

The CDR3 bases are TGTGCCAGCAGCGTATCAGGGTCCTACGAGCAGTACTTC. Protein sequence: CASSVSGSYEQYF. The chain uses TRBV7-2 and TRBJ2-7; perhaps TRBD1 as D (5 bases). Germline V CDR1 and CDR2: SGHTA, FQGNSA. V lost 5 bases to trimming and J lost 1 base, with 9 bases between them. CDR3 length: 13 amino acids.